This entry features one T cell receptor beta chain sequence. The source of the sample is a study of OX40 agonist ivuxolimab in advanced cancers. Using immunoSEQ multiplex PCR, the repertoire was profiled, and TCRdb retains in-frame clones only, with some absent. This sample carries 70,000 or so clones, just over 90% of them seen once, and the ten largest clones take under 0.35%. The sample in question was CD4+ or CD8+ T cells sorted from blood, obtained in a trial of the OX40 agonist ivuxolimab. This TCR was recovered from an adult with an advanced solid tumor such as melanoma, head and neck, liver or kidney cancer.

CDR3 sequence (DNA): TGTGCCAGCAGTCCCCGGGCAGATCTTCCCTATGGCTACACCTTC. Its translation: CASSPRADLPYGYTF. This chain connects TRBV27 to TRBJ1-2; D is uncertain. The CDR3 is made up of 15 amino acids. Trimming stripped 5 bases from V and 4 bases from J, with 17 bases between. From germline, CDR1 is MNHEY and CDR2 SMNVEV (reference sequence).